This T cell receptor (beta chain) was sequenced during a study of blood T cell repertoires in COVID-19. Study-wide background: T cells, B-cell-depleted T cells, or PBMCs provided the cDNA or gDNA that served as material.

J was trimmed by 1 base and V by 5 bases; bases with no gene match: 2. This CDR3 comprises 15 residues. Looked up from germline, CDR1 is KGHDR and CDR2 is SFDVKD. Method: immunoSEQ multiplex PCR; TCRdb's copy keeps in-frame clones and lacks some. The repertoire holds hundreds of thousands of clones, about nine tenths seen once, with approximately 9% in the top ten. Sequenced sample: PBMCs or T cells enriched from blood (not recorded which). This sequence originates from a woman aged 18-35 years who had recovered from COVID-19. The rearrangement joins TRBV24-1 to TRBJ2-7; 12 bases map to TRBD2. The CDR3 loop reads CATSALAGGSYEQYF. The CDR3 bases are TGTGCCACCAGTGCCCTAGCGGGAGGGTCCTACGAGCAGTACTTC.